Here is one T cell receptor beta chain with its context. Those enrolled in Seattle joined during active infection and were followed longitudinally afterward. Authors' methods: Using reference gene primer amplification, nucleated cell counts were estimated. TCRdb keeps only in-frame clones here, not all; method: immunoSEQ multiplex PCR. From that table come the V and J calls and clone size; the DNA was used to work out D and trimming. The data show about 92,000 clones, around nine tenths seen once. This entry belongs to a study of blood T cell repertoires in COVID-19. Background on the study: Donors in the United States, Italy and Spain gave samples during acute or convalescent COVID-19. T cells, B-cell-depleted T cells, or PBMCs provided the cDNA or gDNA that served as material.

V gave up 6 bases and J gave up 3 bases; unmatched junction bases: 7. The CDR3 has 16 residues. Germline assignment: CDR1 SNHLY and CDR2 FYNNEI. The chain employs TRBV2 and TRBJ2-1; 11 nucleotides line up with TRBD2. This receptor was obtained from a woman aged 55-69 years with COVID-19, enrolled during active disease. The sequencing input was peripheral blood. The CDR3 region has the DNA TGTGCCAGCAGAATGCCCGGGACTAGCGGCTACAATGAGCAGTTCTTC. Its translation: CASRMPGTSGYNEQFF.